This TCR beta chain was retrieved from a study of lung T cells in sarcoidosis with Löfgren's syndrome. Findings and caveats of the study: TRBV2 was the preferred pairing partner of TRAV12-1, with similar CDR3s.

The CDR3 covers 15 residues. From germline, CDR1 is MDHEN and CDR2 SYDVKM. TCRdb independently ran MiXCR on the reads; one entry per CDR3 protein. The repertoire holds roughly 63,000 distinct CDR3 sequences, with roughly 20% as singletons. With respect to this clonotype: Its antigen remains unidentified. This may arise from a read error, as a much more abundant clone is one base away.

The rearrangement joins TRBV28 to TRBJ2-2, with D perhaps matching TRBD1 or TRBD2 (6 bases each). The sequence derives from a human donor with sarcoidosis (Löfgren's syndrome or another form), or a control subject (not recorded which). Sequenced: CD4+ T cells from PBMCs. The CDR3 sequence: CASSLSRGGGGELSF. For the CDR3, the DNA is TGTGCCAGCAGTTTATCCAGGGGCGGAGGCGGGGAGCTGTCTTTT.